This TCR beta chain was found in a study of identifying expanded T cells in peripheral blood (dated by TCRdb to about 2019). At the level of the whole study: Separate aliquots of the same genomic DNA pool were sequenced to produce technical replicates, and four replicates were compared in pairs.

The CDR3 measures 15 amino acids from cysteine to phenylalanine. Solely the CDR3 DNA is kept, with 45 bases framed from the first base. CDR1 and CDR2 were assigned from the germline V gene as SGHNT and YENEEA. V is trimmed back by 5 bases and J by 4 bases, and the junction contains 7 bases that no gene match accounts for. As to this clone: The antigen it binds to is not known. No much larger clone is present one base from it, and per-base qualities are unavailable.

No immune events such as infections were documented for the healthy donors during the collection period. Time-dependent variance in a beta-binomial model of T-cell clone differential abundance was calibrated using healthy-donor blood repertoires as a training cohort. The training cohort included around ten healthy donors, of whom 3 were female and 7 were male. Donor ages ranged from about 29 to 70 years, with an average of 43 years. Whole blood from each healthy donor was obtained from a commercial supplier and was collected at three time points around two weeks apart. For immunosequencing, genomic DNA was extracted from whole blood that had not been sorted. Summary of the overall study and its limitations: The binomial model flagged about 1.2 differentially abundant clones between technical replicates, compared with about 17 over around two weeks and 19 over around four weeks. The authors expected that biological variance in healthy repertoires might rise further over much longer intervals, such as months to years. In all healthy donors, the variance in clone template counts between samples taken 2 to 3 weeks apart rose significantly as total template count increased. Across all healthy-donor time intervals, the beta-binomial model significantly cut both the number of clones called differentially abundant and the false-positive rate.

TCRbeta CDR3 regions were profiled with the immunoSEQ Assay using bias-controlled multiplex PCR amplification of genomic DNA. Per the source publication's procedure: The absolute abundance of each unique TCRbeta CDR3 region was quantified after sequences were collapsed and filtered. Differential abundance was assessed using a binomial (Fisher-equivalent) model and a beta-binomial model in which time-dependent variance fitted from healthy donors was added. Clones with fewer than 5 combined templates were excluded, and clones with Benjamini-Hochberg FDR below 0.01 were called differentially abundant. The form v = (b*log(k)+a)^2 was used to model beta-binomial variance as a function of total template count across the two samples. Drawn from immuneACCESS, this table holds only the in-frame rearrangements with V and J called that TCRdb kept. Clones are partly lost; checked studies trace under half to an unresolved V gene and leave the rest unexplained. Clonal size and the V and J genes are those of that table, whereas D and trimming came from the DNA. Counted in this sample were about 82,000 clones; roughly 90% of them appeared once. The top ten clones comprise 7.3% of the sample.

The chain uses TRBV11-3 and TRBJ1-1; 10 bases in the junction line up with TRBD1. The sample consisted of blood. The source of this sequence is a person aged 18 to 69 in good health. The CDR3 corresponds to CASSPGQGGRTEAFF. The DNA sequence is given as TGTGCCAGCAGCCCAGGACAGGGGGGACGCACTGAAGCTTTCTTT.